A selection of T cell receptor beta chains follows, all from one sample in a study of blood T cell repertoires in COVID-19. TCRdb's copy holds only in-frame clones and misses some; the assay was immunoSEQ multiplex PCR. The top ten clones hold approximately 7.3% of a sample with approximately 350,000 clones, roughly 86% of them seen once. What was sequenced was peripheral blood. The receptors shown here come from a woman in her 70s with COVID-19, enrolled during active disease. Both conserved end residues are part of each CDR3. A D gene is named only where the DNA matches it firmly. The listing skips clone size in some rows; elsewhere it reads once, few, many or a size class.

d_gene | abundance | j_gene | v_gene | CDR3nt | CDR3aa
NA | NA | TRBJ1-5 | TRBV7-9 | TGTGCCAGCAGCTTAGGAGCTGGGGAGGGCAATCAGCCCCAGCATTTT | CASSLGAGEGNQPQHF
NA | NA | TRBJ2-7 | TRBV6-5 | TGTGCCACCGTGACAGCATTATCACGGGAGCAGTACTTC | CATVTALSREQYF
TRBD1 | NA | TRBJ1-5 | TRBV28 | TGTGCCAGCAGTAAACCCGGGACAGGCCTTAATCAGCCCCAGCATTTT | CASSKPGTGLNQPQHF
NA | few | TRBJ1-1 | TRBV6-5 | TGTGCCAGCAGTAAACAGGAGAACACTGAAGCTTTCTTT | CASSKQENTEAFF
TRBD2 | once | TRBJ2-7 | TRBV6-1 | TGTGCCAGCAGTGAAACCCTAGCGGGGGGCGAGCAGTACTTC | CASSETLAGGEQYF
NA | few | TRBJ2-7 | TRBV5-6 | TGTGCCAGCAAAAAAGGGACTTCCTACGAGCAGTACTTC | CASKKGTSYEQYF
NA | NA | TRBJ1-4 | TRBV9 | TGTGCCAGCAGCAAGAGGGGGAGTAAAAATGAAAAACTGTTTTTT | CASSKRGSKNEKLFF
TRBD1 | NA | TRBJ2-2 | TRBV7-8 | TGTGCCAGCAGCCCTGGACAGGGTAACACCGGGGAGCTGTTTTTT | CASSPGQGNTGELFF
TRBD1 | NA | TRBJ1-2 | TRBV27 | TGTGCCAGCAGTTACAAGGGGGCCAACTATGGCTACACCTTC | CASSYKGANYGYTF
NA | NA | TRBJ1-1 | TRBV5-1 | TGCGCCACCCCGGTGAGGGTCCCTGAAGCTTTCTTT | CATPVRVPEAFF
TRBD1 | NA | TRBJ1-1 | TRBV6-5 | TGTGCCACCTCCGGGACAGGGGACACTGAAGCTTTCTTT | CATSGTGDTEAFF
TRBD2 | NA | TRBJ2-1 | TRBV7-2 | TGTGCCAGCAGCTTGAGCGGGGGGTACGTCAATGAGCAGTTCTTC | CASSLSGGYVNEQFF
TRBD2 | NA | TRBJ2-1 | TRBV7-9 | TGTGCCAGCAGCTCCTGGGGGGGACTAGCGGACAATGAGCAGTTCTTC | CASSSWGGLADNEQFF
TRBD2 | NA | TRBJ2-2 | TRBV5-6 | TGTGCCAGCAGCTTATTGACTAGCGGGGGGCTGAACACCGGGGAGCTGTTTTTT | CASSLLTSGGLNTGELFF
TRBD1 | NA | TRBJ2-1 | TRBV6-5 | TGTGCCAGCAGTCCCGGGACAGGGGGCCGCGATGAGCAGTTCTTC | CASSPGTGGRDEQFF
NA | NA | TRBJ1-5 | TRBV19 | TGTGCCAGTAGTATCGAGGAAAATCAGCCCCAGCATTTT | CASSIEENQPQHF
NA | NA | TRBJ2-7 | TRBV7-9 | TGTGCCAGCAGCCTAGGGGCGGGTCCGGGGGAGCAGTACTTC | CASSLGAGPGEQYF
NA | NA | TRBJ1-1 | TRBV4-1 | TGCGCCAGCAGCCATACATGGAACACTGAAGCTTTCTTT | CASSHTWNTEAFF
NA | NA | TRBJ2-7 | TRBV3-1/TRBV3-2 | TGTGCCAGCAGCCAAAAAGGAGAAGGAGAGCAGTACTTC | CASSQKGEGEQYF
TRBD1 | few | TRBJ2-7 | TRBV6-2/TRBV6-3 | TGTGCCAGCAGTCATCCGGGACAGGGCTACGAGCAGTACTTC | CASSHPGQGYEQYF
NA | NA | TRBJ1-2 | TRBV19 | TGTGCCAGTAGTAGAGTCGGGGGCTACACCTTC | CASSRVGGYTF
NA | NA | TRBJ1-2 | TRBV30 | TGTGCCTGGAGTGTGGGGGGATCTCTAGGGGACTACACCTTC | CAWSVGGSLGDYTF
TRBD2 | NA | TRBJ2-1 | TRBV4-2 | TGTGCCAGCAGCCAGCGGACTAGCGGAGTATACAATGAGCAGTTCTTC | CASSQRTSGVYNEQFF
TRBD1 | NA | TRBJ1-1 | TRBV7-9 | TGTGCCAGCAGCTTTACTAGGACAGGGAACACTGAAGCTTTCTTT | CASSFTRTGNTEAFF
NA | NA | TRBJ2-7 | TRBV30 | TGTCCTCCTCGATCCCCGTACTCGTACTCCTCGGACGAGCAGTACTTC | CPPRSPYSYSSDEQYF
NA | NA | TRBJ1-1 | TRBV6-6 | TGTGCCACCCGACCCGGACAGAACACTGAAGCTTTCTTT | CATRPGQNTEAFF
NA | few | TRBJ2-7 | TRBV21-1 | TGTGCCAGCAGCCCCCCCACCACGGGATCCTCCTACGAGCAGTACTTC | CASSPPTTGSSYEQYF
NA | NA | TRBJ2-2 | TRBV21-1 | TGTGCCAGAGAATTCAGGCTGGAGGGAACGAACACCGGGGAGCTGTTTTTT | CAREFRLEGTNTGELFF
TRBD2 | NA | TRBJ2-1 | TRBV4-2 | TGTGCCAGCAGCCATGAATCTAGCGGATACAATGAGCAGTTCTTC | CASSHESSGYNEQFF
TRBD2 | NA | TRBJ2-7 | TRBV7-8 | TGTGCCAGCAGCTCCGAGCGGGGTCGCGAGCAGTACTTC | CASSSERGREQYF
NA | NA | TRBJ2-5 | TRBV21-1 | TGTGCCAGCAGGGCGAGGGGACAGGCACCCCAAGAGACCCAGTACTTC | CASRARGQAPQETQYF
TRBD1 | NA | TRBJ1-2 | TRBV11-2 | TGTGCCAGCAGCTTACCTACCGGACAGGGTCAAGTAGTGAACTATGGCTACACCTTC | CASSLPTGQGQVVNYGYTF
TRBD1 | few | TRBJ1-1 | TRBV5-1 | TGCGCCAGCCGACCCGACAGGGGTAGAGAGAACACTGAAGCTTTCTTT | CASRPDRGRENTEAFF
NA | NA | TRBJ2-7 | TRBV7-2 | TGTGCCAGCAGCGTTCAGGGCTCGGGCGAGCAGTACTTC | CASSVQGSGEQYF
TRBD1 | NA | TRBJ2-7 | TRBV6-5 | TGTGCCAGCAGGGGGACAGGATCCGCCTACGAGCAGTACTTC | CASRGTGSAYEQYF
NA | once | TRBJ1-2 | TRBV5-6 | TGTGCCAGCAGTCCCCCTGCAGGGGGCTACACCTTC | CASSPPAGGYTF
NA | NA | TRBJ1-2 | TRBV2 | TGTGCCAGCCGCGGCGGGGGCTATGGCTACACCTTC | CASRGGGYGYTF
NA | NA | TRBJ1-6 | TRBV7-2 | TGTGCCAGCAGCGAAGAGGGGACACTGCCCCTCCACTTT | CASSEEGTLPLHF
TRBD1 | NA | TRBJ1-4 | TRBV5-4 | TGTGCCAGCATGGACAGGGGGAAAGAAAAACTGTTTTTT | CASMDRGKEKLFF
NA | NA | TRBJ1-5 | TRBV3-1/TRBV3-2 | TGTGCCAGCAGCCAAGATCGCGGATCCAGCAATCAGCCCCAGCATTTT | CASSQDRGSSNQPQHF
NA | NA | TRBJ1-2 | TRBV6-6 | TGTGCCAGCAGTTTGGAGGAGGGGTCCCACTATGGCTACACCTTC | CASSLEEGSHYGYTF
NA | few | TRBJ1-1 | TRBV6-1 | TGTGCCAGCAGTGATTGGGAGCGATCTGAAGCTTTCTTT | CASSDWERSEAFF
TRBD2 | NA | TRBJ2-3 | TRBV4-1 | TGCGCCAGCAGCCAGGGGCGCCTAGCGGGGGGCCCCATGGATACGCAGTATTTT | CASSQGRLAGGPMDTQYF
TRBD2 | once | TRBJ2-5 | TRBV3-1/TRBV3-2 | TGTGCCAGCAGCCAAGCCTTGACTAGCCTCTGGCAAGAGACCCAGTACTTC | CASSQALTSLWQETQYF
NA | NA | TRBJ1-1 | TRBV9 | TGTGCCAGCAGTGCAGCAGGGCGTAACACTGAAGCTTTCTTT | CASSAAGRNTEAFF
NA | once | TRBJ1-1 | TRBV27 | TGTGCCAGCAGGCCCCGGGGGGCTATGAACACTGAAGCTTTCTTT | CASRPRGAMNTEAFF
TRBD2 | NA | TRBJ2-7 | TRBV10-3 | TGTGCCATCCGTGCGGGCGGGGGGGGCACCTCCTACGAGCAGTACTTC | CAIRAGGGGTSYEQYF
NA | few | TRBJ1-1 | TRBV19 | TGTGCCAGTAGTGACAGATTGAACACTGAAGCTTTCTTT | CASSDRLNTEAFF
NA | once | TRBJ1-4 | TRBV10-3 | TGTGCCATCAGTGGGGGAGCGGGAACTAATGAAAAACTGTTTTTT | CAISGGAGTNEKLFF
TRBD1 | NA | TRBJ1-3 | TRBV7-2 | TGTGCCAGCAGCTTATCGAGGGGGCGAGGAAACACCATATATTTT | CASSLSRGRGNTIYF
TRBD1 | NA | TRBJ1-4 | TRBV27 | TGTGCCAGCAGTGACAGGGACGACGAAAAACTGTTTTTT | CASSDRDDEKLFF
TRBD1 | NA | TRBJ2-2 | TRBV29-1 | TGCAGCGCGGCCAGACAGGGAAGAACCGGGGAGCTGTTTTTT | CSAARQGRTGELFF
NA | NA | TRBJ1-6 | TRBV6-5 | TGTGCCAGCAGTTATGTGTTAAATAATTCACCCCTCCACTTT | CASSYVLNNSPLHF
NA | once | TRBJ2-7 | TRBV7-9 | TGTGCCAGCAGCTTAGAATACAGCCCCTACGAGCAGTACTTC | CASSLEYSPYEQYF
TRBD1 | once | TRBJ1-1 | TRBV4-3 | TGCGCCAGCAGCCCGGGACAGGGGCTTGAAGCTTTCTTT | CASSPGQGLEAFF